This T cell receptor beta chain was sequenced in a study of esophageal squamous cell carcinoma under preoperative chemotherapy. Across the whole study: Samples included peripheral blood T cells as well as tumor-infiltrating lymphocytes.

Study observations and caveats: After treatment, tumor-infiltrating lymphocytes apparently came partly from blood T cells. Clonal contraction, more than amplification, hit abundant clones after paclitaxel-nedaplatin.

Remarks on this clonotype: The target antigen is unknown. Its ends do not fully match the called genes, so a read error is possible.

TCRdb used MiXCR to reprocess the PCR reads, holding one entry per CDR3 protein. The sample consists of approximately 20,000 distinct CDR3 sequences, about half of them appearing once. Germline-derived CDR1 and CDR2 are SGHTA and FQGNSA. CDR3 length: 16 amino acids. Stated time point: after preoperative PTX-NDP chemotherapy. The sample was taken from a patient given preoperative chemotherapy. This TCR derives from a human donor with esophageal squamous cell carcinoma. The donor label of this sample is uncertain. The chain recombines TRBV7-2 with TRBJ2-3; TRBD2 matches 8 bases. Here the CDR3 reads CASSARGGGTTDTQYF. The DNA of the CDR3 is TGTGCCAGCAGCGCACGGGGGGGGGGGACCACAGATACGCAGTATTTC.